This T cell receptor beta chain was recovered during a study of CD8+ T cells in alopecia areata. Study-level information: Treated patients were scored for severity by percent of scalp affected. Whole-study results and caveats: Higher clonality was seen in lesional scalp than in normal scalp, especially in alopecia totalis/universalis. Any link of baseline CD8+ expansion to response, resting on one nonresponder, remains uncertain.

Treatment reported: oral pan-JAK inhibitor, 5-10 mg twice daily. Peripheral blood and lesional scalp punch biopsies were taken from alopecia areata patients. This clone was counted between two and nine times. What it binds is not known. Following RNA extraction, reverse transcription yielded cDNA that acted as the sequencing template. Generated by immunoSEQ multiplex PCR, the TCRdb table keeps only in-frame clones and is missing some. The sample contains about 160,000 clones, roughly 65% of which appear only once. The CDR3 runs 13 residues. CDR1 and CDR2 from the germline V gene are SEHNR and FQNEAQ (reference sequence). Trimming left V 5 bases short and J 3 bases short, with 10 bases between.

The sequence was obtained from a human donor with alopecia areata. The gene calls are TRBV7-9 and TRBJ2-5; maybe TRBD2 (5 bases). This sample comprised CD4+ T cells sorted from blood, obtained at week 4, from a patient treated with tofacitinib. DNA for the CDR3: TGTGCCAGCAGCCCCGGACTGGAAGAGACCCAGTACTTC. Protein sequence: CASSPGLEETQYF.